This T cell receptor (beta chain) was recorded in a study of blood T cell repertoires in COVID-19. Looking at the study overall: The United States, Italy and Spain supplied acute and convalescent COVID-19 samples.

Germline lookup yields CDR1 SGDLS and CDR2 YYNGEE. V lost 0 bases and J lost 0, with 14 bases in between. The CDR3 contains 17 residues. The data were produced by immunoSEQ multiplex PCR, yet TCRdb's version contains in-frame clones alone and is incomplete. The table has under 300,000 clones, 70% to 85% seen once; the top ten hold more than 9.5%. J is TRBJ2-3 and V is TRBV9, with a tentative D call TRBD2 (6 bases). Sequenced sample: peripheral blood. This sequence was found in a woman of 80 years or more with acute or convalescent COVID-19. The CDR3 region has the DNA TGTGCCAGCAGCGTAGCGGCGGGGCCTAGTAGCACAGATACGCAGTATTTT. The encoded protein is CASSVAAGPSSTDTQYF.